This TCR beta chain is from a study of CD8 T cells in ankylosing spondylitis. As the method for making TCR beta libraries, quantitative 5'-RACE with molecular barcodes was used. MiXCR was run by TCRdb on the 5' RACE reads, yielding one entry per CDR3 protein. The sample records 26,000 or so distinct CDR3 sequences, over 6.5% being singletons. The germline V gene encodes CDR1 SGHRS and CDR2 YFSETQ. Trimming removed 0 bases at V and 0 bases at J, with 6 bases between. This CDR3 has 14 residues. The sample holds many counts of this clonotype. No antigen is known for it. Study-wide points: Made up of under ten highly homologous variants, a TCR beta motif appeared characteristic of ankylosing spondylitis blood. Peripheral blood samples showed relatively rare disease-linked clones, and these clones were CD8+.

The genes are TRBV5-1 and TRBJ1-2; D is possibly TRBD1 (5 bases). The sequence was collected from a male donor with ankylosing spondylitis or in good health (not recorded which). The sample taken for sequencing was blood. CDR3 sequence (DNA): TGCGCCAGCAGCTTGGAGACAGCTAACTATGGCTACACCTTC. Protein: CASSLETANYGYTF. The whole variable domain, filled in from reference TRBV5-1 and TRBJ1-2, reads KAGVTQTPRYLIKTRGQQVTLSCSPISGHRSVSWYQQTPGQGLQFLFEYFSETQRNKGNFPGRFSGRQFSNSRSEMNVSTLELGDSALYLCASSLETANYGYTFGSGTRLTVV.